The 14 T cell receptor beta chains given below trace back to one sample, sequenced in a study of regulatory T cells in long-lasting Graves disease (dated by TCRdb to the early 2020s). To prepare the library, multiplex PCR was applied. The data were produced on an Illumina HiSeq 4000. iRepertoire HTBI primers and Arm-PCR amplification of CDR3 regions were used to construct TCR beta libraries. The public reads were reanalyzed by TCRdb: fastp trimming at Q25, MiXCR alignment, in-frame beta chains only. Rows are combined by CDR3 protein, so each entry shows the most common genes and DNA. Present in this sample are more than 350,000 distinct CDR3 sequences, 14% to 15% of which were seen just once. 15% to 20% of the sample rests with the top ten. The time point label for this specimen denotes: newly diagnosed GD, antithyroid drugs for less than 3 months. For both TCR sequencing and RNA sequencing, RNA was extracted from PBMCs using TRIzol.

These data also featured in a second study, about T cells in Graves' hyperthyroidism and ophthalmopathy.

The specimen comprised peripheral blood mononuclear cells (PBMCs), sampled at new diagnosis, from a patient treated with antithyroid drugs. These receptors were obtained from a young woman with Graves disease. Donor details come from another sample of the same person, matched by shared clones.

This clonotype was recorded many times. This rearrangement joins TRBV3-1 to TRBJ1-1; the match to TRBD1 covers 7 bases. V was pared by 5 bases and J by 1 base, with 7 bases of the junction left unmatched. CDR1 LGHDT and CDR2 YNNKEL come from the germline V gene (reference sequence). The CDR3 contains 15 residues. DNA of the CDR3: TGTGCCAGCAGCTCCTACAGGGGATCGAACACTGAAGCTTTCTTT. Protein sequence: CASSSYRGSNTEAFF. Variable domain in full (rest from reference TRBV3-1 and TRBJ1-1): DTAVSQTPKYLVTQMGNDKSIKCEQNLGHDTMYWYKQDSKKFLKIMFSYNNKELIINETVPNRFSPKSPDKAHLNLHINSLELGDSAVYFCASSSYRGSNTEAFFGQGTRLTVV.

This clonotype was detected ten times or more. The chain couples TRBV30 to TRBJ1-2; 11 positions match TRBD1. V shed 3 bases and J 3 bases; nucleotides not matched to a gene: 3. The germline V gene has CDR1 GTSNPN and CDR2 SVGIG (reference sequence). CDR3 length: 14 residues. The DNA for the CDR3 is TGTGCCTGGAGCCCGGGACAGGGGGACTATGGCTACACCTTC. Translating it yields CAWSPGQGDYGYTF.

Comments on this clonotype: One base away lies a much larger clone, so this may be a sequencing read error. The DNA of the CDR3 is TGTGCCAGCCGCCCCCCTGGTCCCTACGAGCAGTACTTC. Protein sequence: CASRPPGPYEQYF. The V call is TRBV3-1, the J call TRBJ2-7; D uncertain. Germline V gene data show CDR1 as LGHDT and CDR2 as YNNKEL (reference sequence). Trimming removed 8 bases from V and 2 bases from J, with 13 bases in between. The CDR3 runs to 13 residues.

This clonotype appeared many times. V and J are TRBV20-1 and TRBJ2-1, with 7 positions matching TRBD1. The CDR3 has 14 amino acids. Germline loops: CDR1 DFQATT, CDR2 SNEGSKA (reference sequence). The trim removed 4 bases at V and 4 bases at J, leaving 7 bases unmatched. The CDR3 loop is CSATRDSVYNEQFF. The CDR3 bases are TGCAGTGCTACCCGGGACAGCGTTTACAATGAGCAGTTCTTC.

This clonotype has more than one count but fewer than ten. J is TRBJ1-4 and V is TRBV15; D perhaps matches TRBD1 (5 bases). Germline V gene sequence: CDR1 LNHNV, CDR2 YYDKDF (reference sequence). V was pared by 4 bases and J by 3 bases, with 6 bases between. The CDR3 spans 13 residues. CDR3 bases: TGTGCCACCAGCATGGGGGCTAATGAAAAACTGTTTTTT. This gives the protein CATSMGANEKLFF.

This clonotype appeared a few times. The J gene is TRBJ2-1, the V gene TRBV24-1; D possibly uses TRBD1 or TRBD2 (6 bases each). The CDR3 extends over 13 amino acids. CDR1 is KGHDR, CDR2 SFDVKD, per germline. V gave up 3 bases and J gave up 15 bases, with 17 bases separating them. The DNA for the CDR3 is TGTGCCACCAGTGATAGGGGGGCTAGCTCTCTGTTCTTC. It codes for CATSDRGASSLFF.

Many counts were recorded for this clonotype. This chain connects TRBV2 to TRBJ2-5; a weak D match, TRBD1 (5 bases). Trimming removed 3 bases at V and 4 bases at J, with 12 bases between. Germline V CDR1 and CDR2: SNHLY, FYNNEI. The CDR3 spans 14 residues. The chain's CDR3 is CASSDQGKTETQYF. The CDR3 DNA sequence: TGTGCCAGCAGTGACCAGGGAAAGACAGAGACCCAGTACTTC.

This clonotype was counted ten times or more. V usage is TRBV3-1 and J usage is TRBJ2-1; D is ambiguous. Trimming cost V 0 bases and J 9 bases, with 9 bases left between them. CDR1 is LGHDT and CDR2 is YNNKEL in the germline V gene (reference sequence). This CDR3 is built from 13 residues. In DNA form, the CDR3 reads TGTGCCAGCAGCCAAGATTCGGGCGCTGAGCAGTTCTTC. This codes for CASSQDSGAEQFF.

This clonotype was observed many times. The chain uses TRBV28 and TRBJ2-5; D call uncertain. The CDR3 is 14 residues long. Germline assignment: CDR1 MDHEN and CDR2 SYDVKM. Trimming took off 4 bases at V and 1 base at J, with 10 bases between the two ends. The CDR3 DNA follows: TGTGCCAGCAGTTCCCCCCGAGTCCAAGAGACCCAGTACTTC. This encodes CASSSPRVQETQYF.

This clonotype was seen many times. This chain connects TRBV11-2 to TRBJ2-7; no firm D call. V was cut by 5 bases and J by 7 bases, with 15 bases left in between. The CDR3 consists of 13 residues. CDR1 is SGHAT and CDR2 is FQNNGV in the germline V gene. CDR3 sequence: CASSLETAREQYF. The CDR3 DNA sequence: TGTGCCAGCAGCCTCGAGACGGCGAGGGAGCAGTACTTC.

In this sample, this clonotype turned up a few times. The V and J genes are TRBV3-1 and TRBJ2-7; 11 bases align to TRBD2. Germline values: CDR1 LGHDT, CDR2 YNNKEL (reference sequence). The V segment lost 4 bases and the J segment 4 bases; nucleotides outside the gene matches: 12. This CDR3 has 17 residues. The CDR3 DNA sequence: TGTGCCAGCAGCCCAAGGTGGTCGGGACTAGCGGTTTACGAGCAGTACTTC. This gives the protein CASSPRWSGLAVYEQYF.

This clonotype was seen only a few times. The rearrangement joins TRBV27 to TRBJ2-1; 9 nucleotides agree with TRBD1. The CDR3 is 12 amino acids. J was trimmed by 6 bases and V by 9 bases; bases with no gene match: 3. CDR1 MNHEY and CDR2 SMNVEV come from the germline V gene (reference sequence). CDR3 sequence: CASSGQGNEQFF. DNA for the CDR3: TGTGCCAGTTCGGGACAGGGCAATGAGCAGTTCTTC.

Turning to this clonotype: The junction shows a germline mismatch at one end, possibly a read error. The V call is TRBV30, the J call TRBJ1-1, with a possible D match to TRBD1 (5 bases). CDR1 and CDR2 (germline): GTSNPN, SVGIG (reference sequence). CDR3 length equals 14 residues. Here the CDR3 reads CAWNMAGPHTGAFF. CDR3 in DNA: TGTGCCTGGAATATGGCAGGGCCTCACACTGGAGCTTTCTTT.

This clonotype was recorded a few times. V and J are TRBV27 and TRBJ2-5, with TRBD2 identical over 8 bases. V lost 0 bases to trimming and J lost 4 bases; unmatched junction nucleotides: 13. Germline V lookup: CDR1 MNHEY, CDR2 SMNVEV (reference sequence). There are 18 residues in the CDR3. This chain's CDR3 is CASSLSVLAGIEGETQYF. For the CDR3, the DNA is TGTGCCAGCAGTTTATCCGTCCTAGCGGGTATCGAGGGAGAGACCCAGTACTTC.